One T cell receptor beta chain is described in this entry. The antigen remains undetermined. The data belong to a study of cytomegalovirus exposure and HLA in healthy donors. Findings and limits, study-wide: CMV serostatus was the only recorded immune exposure for donors.

Trimming at V came to 5 bases and at J to 8 bases, leaving 8 bases not matched to a gene. The CDR3 runs 14 residues. Germline CDR1 is SGHRS and CDR2 is YFSETQ. 60 Vbeta and 13 Jbeta primers were used in PCR. Assay: immunoSEQ multiplex PCR; the TCRdb copy retains only in-frame clones and omits some. In the table there are about 210,000 clones, about 80% of which are singletons. This chain links TRBV5-1 with TRBJ2-1; 9 nucleotides line up with TRBD1. The TCR was taken from a male donor in good health and CMV-seronegative. The sequencing input was PBMCs. The CDR3 spells CASSARTGDDEQFF. The CDR3 bases are TGCGCCAGCAGTGCTAGGACAGGGGATGATGAGCAGTTCTTC.